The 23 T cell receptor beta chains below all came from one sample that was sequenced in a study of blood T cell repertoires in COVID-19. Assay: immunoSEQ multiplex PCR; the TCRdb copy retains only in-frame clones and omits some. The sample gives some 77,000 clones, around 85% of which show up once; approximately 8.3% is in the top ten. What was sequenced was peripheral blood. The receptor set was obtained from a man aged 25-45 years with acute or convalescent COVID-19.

The CDR3 nucleotides are TGTGCCAGCAGCGCAGCTAGCGGTTGGGCCGGGGAGCTGTTTTTT. Translating it yields CASSAASGWAGELFF. This chain links TRBV9 with TRBJ2-2, with TRBD2 matching 7 bases. The V segment lost 3 bases and the J segment 6 bases; nucleotides outside the gene matches: 8. Germline CDR1 and CDR2: SGDLS and YYNGEE. The CDR3 sequence is 15 residues long.

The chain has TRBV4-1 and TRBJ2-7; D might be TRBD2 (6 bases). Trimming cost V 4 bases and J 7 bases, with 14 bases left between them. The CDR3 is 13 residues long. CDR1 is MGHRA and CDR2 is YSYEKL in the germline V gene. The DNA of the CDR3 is TGCGCCAGCAGCCGAGAACCGGGACTGGAGCAGTACTTC. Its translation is CASSREPGLEQYF.

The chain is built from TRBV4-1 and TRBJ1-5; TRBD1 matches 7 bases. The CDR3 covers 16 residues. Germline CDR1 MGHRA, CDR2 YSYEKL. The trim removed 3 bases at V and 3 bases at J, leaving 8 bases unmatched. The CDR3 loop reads CASSQGTVSFNQPQHF. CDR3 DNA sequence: TGCGCCAGCAGCCAGGGGACAGTTTCTTTCAATCAGCCCCAGCATTTT.

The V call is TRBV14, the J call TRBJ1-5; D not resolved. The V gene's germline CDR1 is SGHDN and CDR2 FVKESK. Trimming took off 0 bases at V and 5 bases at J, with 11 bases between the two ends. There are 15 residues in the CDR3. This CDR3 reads CASSQELRGYQPQHF. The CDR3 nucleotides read TGTGCCAGCAGCCAAGAACTCCGAGGGTATCAGCCCCAGCATTTT.

This CDR3 is CASSFSPGQGYGYTF. The CDR3 nucleotides read TGTGCCAGCAGTTTCTCCCCCGGACAGGGCTATGGCTACACCTTC. The chain uses TRBV28 and TRBJ1-2; 8 bases fit TRBD1. V lost 3 bases to trimming and J lost 4 bases; unmatched junction nucleotides: 7. CDR3 length equals 15 residues. Germline assignment: CDR1 MDHEN and CDR2 SYDVKM.

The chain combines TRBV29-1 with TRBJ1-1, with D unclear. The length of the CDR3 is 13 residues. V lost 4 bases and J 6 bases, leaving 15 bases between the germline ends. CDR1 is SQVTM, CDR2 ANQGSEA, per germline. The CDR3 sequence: CSVGSGMAAEAFF. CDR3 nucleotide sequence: TGCAGCGTTGGTTCGGGTATGGCAGCTGAAGCTTTCTTT.

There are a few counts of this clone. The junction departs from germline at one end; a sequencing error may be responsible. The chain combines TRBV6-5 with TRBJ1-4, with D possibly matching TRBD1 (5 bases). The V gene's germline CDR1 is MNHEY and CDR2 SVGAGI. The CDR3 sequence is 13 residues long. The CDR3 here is CASREATNEKLFF. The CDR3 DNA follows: TGTGCGAGCAGGGAGGCAACTAATGAAAAACTGTTTTTT.

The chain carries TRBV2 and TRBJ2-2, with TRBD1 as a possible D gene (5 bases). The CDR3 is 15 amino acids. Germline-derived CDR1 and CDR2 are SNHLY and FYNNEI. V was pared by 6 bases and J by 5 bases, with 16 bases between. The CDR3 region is CASRPDLTGTGELFF. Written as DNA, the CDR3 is TGTGCCAGCAGGCCTGATCTAACAGGTACCGGGGAGCTGTTTTTT.

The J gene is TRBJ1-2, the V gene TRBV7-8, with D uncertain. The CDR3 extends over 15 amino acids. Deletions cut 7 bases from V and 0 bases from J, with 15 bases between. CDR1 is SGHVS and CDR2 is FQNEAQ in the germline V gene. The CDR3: CASTSSTGPNYGYTF. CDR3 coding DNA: TGTGCCAGCACCTCCTCGACGGGTCCTAACTATGGCTACACCTTC. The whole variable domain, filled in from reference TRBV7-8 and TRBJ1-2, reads GAGVSQSPRYKVAKRGQDVALRCDPISGHVSLFWYQQALGQGPEFLTYFQNEAQLDKSGLPSDRFFAERPEGSVSTLKIQRTQQEDSAVYLCASTSSTGPNYGYTFGSGTRLTVV.

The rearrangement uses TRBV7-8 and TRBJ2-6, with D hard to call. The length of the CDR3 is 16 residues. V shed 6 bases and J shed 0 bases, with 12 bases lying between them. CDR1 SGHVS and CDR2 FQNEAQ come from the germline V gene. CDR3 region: CASSHVQTSGANVLTF. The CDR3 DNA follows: TGTGCCAGCAGTCACGTACAGACCTCTGGGGCCAACGTCCTGACTTTC.

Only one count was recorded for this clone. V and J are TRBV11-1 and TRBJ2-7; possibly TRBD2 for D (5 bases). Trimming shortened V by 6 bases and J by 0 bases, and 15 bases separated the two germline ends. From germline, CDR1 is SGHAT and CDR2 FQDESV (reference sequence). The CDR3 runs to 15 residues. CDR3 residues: CASSSAPGSSYEQYF. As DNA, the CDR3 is TGTGCCAGCAGTTCGGCACCGGGAAGCTCCTACGAGCAGTACTTC.

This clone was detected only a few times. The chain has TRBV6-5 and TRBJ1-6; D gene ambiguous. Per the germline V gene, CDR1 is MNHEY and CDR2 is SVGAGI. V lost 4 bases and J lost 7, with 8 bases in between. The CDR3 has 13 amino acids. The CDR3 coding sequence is TGTGCCAGCAGTTGGGAGACAAATTCACCCCTCCACTTT. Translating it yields CASSWETNSPLHF.

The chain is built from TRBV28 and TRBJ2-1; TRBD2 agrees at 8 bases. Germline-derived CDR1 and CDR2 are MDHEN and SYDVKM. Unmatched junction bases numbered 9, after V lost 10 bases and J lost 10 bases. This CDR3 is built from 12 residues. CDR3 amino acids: CATGRALREQFF. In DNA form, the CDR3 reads TGTGCCACCGGGAGGGCCCTCCGGGAGCAGTTCTTC. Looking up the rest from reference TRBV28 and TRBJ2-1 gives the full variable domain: DVKVTQSSRYLVKRTGEKVFLECVQDMDHENMFWYRQDPGLGLRLIYFSYDVKMKEKGDIPEGYSVSREKKERFSLILESASTNQTSMYLCATGRALREQFFGPGTRLTVL.

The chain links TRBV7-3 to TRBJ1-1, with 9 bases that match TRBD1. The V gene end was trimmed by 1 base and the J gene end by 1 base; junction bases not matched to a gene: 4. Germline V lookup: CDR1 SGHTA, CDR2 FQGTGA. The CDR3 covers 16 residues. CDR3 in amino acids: CASSLRGDRANTEAFF. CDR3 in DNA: TGTGCCAGCAGCTTAAGGGGGGACAGGGCGAACACTGAAGCTTTCTTT.

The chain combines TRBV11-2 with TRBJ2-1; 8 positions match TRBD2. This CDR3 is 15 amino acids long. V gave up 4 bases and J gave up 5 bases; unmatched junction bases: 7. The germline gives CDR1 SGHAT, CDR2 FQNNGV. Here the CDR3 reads CASSSGTRKNNEQFF. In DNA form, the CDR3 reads TGTGCCAGCAGCTCCGGGACTAGGAAGAACAATGAGCAGTTCTTC.

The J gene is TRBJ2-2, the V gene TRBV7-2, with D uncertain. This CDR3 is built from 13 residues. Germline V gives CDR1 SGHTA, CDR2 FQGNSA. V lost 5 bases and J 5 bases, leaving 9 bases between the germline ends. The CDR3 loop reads CASSVTDTGELFF. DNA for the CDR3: TGTGCCAGCAGCGTGACTGATACCGGGGAGCTGTTTTTT.

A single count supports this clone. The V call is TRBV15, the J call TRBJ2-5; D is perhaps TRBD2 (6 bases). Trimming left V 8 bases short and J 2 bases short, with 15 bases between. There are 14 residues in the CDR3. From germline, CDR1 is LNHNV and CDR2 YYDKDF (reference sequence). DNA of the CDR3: TGTGCCACCGCTCTCGGGGGAGCACAAGAGACCCAGTACTTC. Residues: CATALGGAQETQYF.

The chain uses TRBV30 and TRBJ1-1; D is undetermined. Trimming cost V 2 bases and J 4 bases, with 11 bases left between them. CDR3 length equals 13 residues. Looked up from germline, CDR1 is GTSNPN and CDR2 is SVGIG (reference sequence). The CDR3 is CAWSRGGGTEAFF. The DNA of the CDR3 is TGTGCCTGGAGTCGCGGCGGCGGCACTGAAGCTTTCTTT.

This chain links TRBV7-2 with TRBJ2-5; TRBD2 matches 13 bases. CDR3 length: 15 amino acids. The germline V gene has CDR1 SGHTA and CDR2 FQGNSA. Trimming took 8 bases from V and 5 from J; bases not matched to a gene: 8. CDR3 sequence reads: CASGGLAGVRETQYF. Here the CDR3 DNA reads TGTGCCAGCGGAGGACTAGCGGGAGTCCGGGAGACCCAGTACTTC. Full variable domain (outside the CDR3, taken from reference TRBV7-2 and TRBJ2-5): GAGVSQSPSNKVTEKGKDVELRCDPISGHTALYWYRQSLGQGLEFLIYFQGNSAPDKSGLPSDRFSAERTGGSVSTLTIQRTQQEDSAVYLCASGGLAGVRETQYFGPGTRLLVL.

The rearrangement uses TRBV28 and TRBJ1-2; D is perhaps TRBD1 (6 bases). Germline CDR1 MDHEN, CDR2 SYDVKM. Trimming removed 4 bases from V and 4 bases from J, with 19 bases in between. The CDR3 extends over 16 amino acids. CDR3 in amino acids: CASSSLDGTSFYGYTF. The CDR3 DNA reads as TGTGCCAGCAGTTCCCTCGACGGGACAAGTTTCTATGGCTACACCTTC.

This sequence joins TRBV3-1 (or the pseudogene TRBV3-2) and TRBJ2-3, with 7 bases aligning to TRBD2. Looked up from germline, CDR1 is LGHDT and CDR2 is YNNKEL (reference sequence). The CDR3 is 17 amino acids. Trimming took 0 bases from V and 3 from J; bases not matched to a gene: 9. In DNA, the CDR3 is TGTGCCAGCAGCCAAGAGGGGGGGACCTCCGTAACAGATACGCAGTATTTT. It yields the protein CASSQEGGTSVTDTQYF.

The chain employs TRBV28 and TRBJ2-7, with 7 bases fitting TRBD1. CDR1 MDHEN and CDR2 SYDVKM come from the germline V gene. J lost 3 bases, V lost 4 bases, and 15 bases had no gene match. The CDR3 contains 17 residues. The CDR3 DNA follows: TGTGCCAGCAGTTCCTCCGGGGCAGGGGGTTATTACTACGAGCAGTACTTC. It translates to CASSSSGAGGYYYEQYF.

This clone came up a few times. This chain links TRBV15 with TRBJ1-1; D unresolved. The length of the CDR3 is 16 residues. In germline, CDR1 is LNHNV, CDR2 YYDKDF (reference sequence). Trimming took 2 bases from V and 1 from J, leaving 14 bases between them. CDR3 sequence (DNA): TGTGCCACCAGCAGACGGAGACTAGGACGGAACACTGAAGCTTTCTTT. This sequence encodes CATSRRRLGRNTEAFF.